This T cell receptor (beta chain) was observed in a study of graft-versus-host responses after intestinal transplantation. Study summary: Every one of the recipients received anti-thymocyte globulin induction and afterwards took tacrolimus and steroids for roughly three years.

General observations from the study: GvH clonotypes were identified within recipient marrow, with a subset emerging first in ileum or blood.

Method: immunoSEQ multiplex PCR; TCRdb's copy keeps in-frame clones and lacks some. This sample has tens of thousands of clones, with around 90% found just once. The length of the CDR3 is 17 residues. The V end was cut by 5 bases, the J end by 1 base, with 19 bases between. Germline V gene data show CDR1 as MGHRA and CDR2 as YSYEKL. With regard to this clone: Its matching antigen is unknown.

The receptor was isolated from a human donor who was the organ donor for an intestinal transplant. Sample: unstimulated CD4+ T cells sorted from spleen or lymph node cells, taken before transplant. The rearrangement links TRBV4-1 to TRBJ2-3; maybe TRBD1 (5 bases). This chain's CDR3 is CASSLGAKRRGTDTQYF. CDR3 coding DNA: TGCGCCAGCAGCTTAGGGGCCAAGCGTAGGGGCACAGATACGCAGTATTTT.